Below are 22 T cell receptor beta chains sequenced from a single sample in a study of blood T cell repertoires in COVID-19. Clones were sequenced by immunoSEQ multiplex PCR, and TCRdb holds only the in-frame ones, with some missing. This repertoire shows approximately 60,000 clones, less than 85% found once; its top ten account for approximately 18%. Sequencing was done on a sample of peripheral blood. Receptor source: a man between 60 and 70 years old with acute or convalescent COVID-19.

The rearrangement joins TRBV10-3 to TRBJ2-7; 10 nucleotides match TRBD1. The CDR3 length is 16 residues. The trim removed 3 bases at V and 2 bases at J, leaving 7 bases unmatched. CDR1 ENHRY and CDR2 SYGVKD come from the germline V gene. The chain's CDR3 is CAISDRDRGYTYEQYF. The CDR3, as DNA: TGTGCCATCAGTGACCGGGACAGGGGTTATACCTACGAGCAGTACTTC.

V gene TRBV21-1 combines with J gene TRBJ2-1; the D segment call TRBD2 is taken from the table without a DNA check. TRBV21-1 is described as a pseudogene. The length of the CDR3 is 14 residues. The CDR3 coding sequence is TGTGCCAGCAGCGCCCCGGGAGGGCCCCGGCCCCGGTTCTTC. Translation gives CASSAPGGPRPRFF.

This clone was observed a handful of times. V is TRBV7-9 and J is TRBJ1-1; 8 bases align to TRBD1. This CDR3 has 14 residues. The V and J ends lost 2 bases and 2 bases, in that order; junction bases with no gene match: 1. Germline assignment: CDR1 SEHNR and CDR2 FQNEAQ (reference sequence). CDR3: CASSLQGANTEAFF. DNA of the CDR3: TGTGCCAGCAGCTTACAGGGGGCCAACACTGAAGCTTTCTTT.

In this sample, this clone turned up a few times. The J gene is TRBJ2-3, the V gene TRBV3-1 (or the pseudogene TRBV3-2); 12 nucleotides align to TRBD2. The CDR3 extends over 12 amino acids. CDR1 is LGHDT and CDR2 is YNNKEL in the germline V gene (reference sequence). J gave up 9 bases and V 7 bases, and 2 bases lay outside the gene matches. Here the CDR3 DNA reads TGTGCCAGCACCCTAGCGGGGGGGACGCAGTATTTT. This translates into CASTLAGGTQYF.

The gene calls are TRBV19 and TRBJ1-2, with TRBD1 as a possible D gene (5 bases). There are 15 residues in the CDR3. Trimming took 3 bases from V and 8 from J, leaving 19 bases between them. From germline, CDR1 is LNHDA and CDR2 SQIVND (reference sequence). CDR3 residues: CASSMQAVAQGGYTF. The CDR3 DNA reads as TGTGCCAGTAGTATGCAGGCGGTGGCCCAGGGCGGCTACACCTTC.

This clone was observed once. The CDR3 region has the DNA TGTGCCAGCAGCTTATATCAAGGGGTTTTAGGAGACACTGAAGCTTTCTTT. This gives the protein CASSLYQGVLGDTEAFF. The V gene is TRBV7-9, the J gene TRBJ1-1, with a possible D match to TRBD1 (5 bases). Germline V gene data show CDR1 as SEHNR and CDR2 as FQNEAQ (reference sequence). The CDR3 has 17 residues. V lost 2 bases and J lost 3, with 19 bases in between.

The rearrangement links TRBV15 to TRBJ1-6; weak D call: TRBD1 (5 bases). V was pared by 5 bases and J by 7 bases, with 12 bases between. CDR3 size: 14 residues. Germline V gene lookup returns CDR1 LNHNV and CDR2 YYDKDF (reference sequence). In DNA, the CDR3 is TGTGCCACCAGCGGTGACAGCAAAAATTCACCCCTCCACTTT. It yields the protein CATSGDSKNSPLHF.

CDR3 residues: CASSLTSGSQTQYF. CDR3 bases: TGTGCCAGCAGTTTAACTAGCGGTAGTCAGACCCAGTACTTC. This chain links TRBV27 with TRBJ2-5; TRBD2 matches 8 bases. In germline, CDR1 is MNHEY, CDR2 SMNVEV (reference sequence). This CDR3 spans 14 amino acids. The V segment lost 2 bases and the J segment 6 bases; nucleotides outside the gene matches: 5.

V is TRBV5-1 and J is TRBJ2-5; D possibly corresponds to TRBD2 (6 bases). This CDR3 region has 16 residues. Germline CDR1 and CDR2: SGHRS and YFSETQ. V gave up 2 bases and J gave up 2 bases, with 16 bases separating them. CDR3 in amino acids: CASSFNAGTAQETQYF. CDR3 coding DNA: TGCGCCAGCAGCTTCAACGCGGGGACGGCACAAGAGACCCAGTACTTC.

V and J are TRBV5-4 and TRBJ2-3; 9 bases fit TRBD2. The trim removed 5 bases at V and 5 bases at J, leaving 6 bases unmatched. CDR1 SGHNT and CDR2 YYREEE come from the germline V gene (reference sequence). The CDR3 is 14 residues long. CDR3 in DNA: TGTGCCAGCAGTTTAGCGGGAGTCAAAGATACGCAGTATTTT. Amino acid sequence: CASSLAGVKDTQYF.

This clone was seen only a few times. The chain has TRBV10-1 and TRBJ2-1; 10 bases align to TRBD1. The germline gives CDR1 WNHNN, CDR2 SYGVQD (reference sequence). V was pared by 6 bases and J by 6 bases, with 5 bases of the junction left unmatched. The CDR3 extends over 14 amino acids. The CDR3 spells CASSTGQGPNEQFF. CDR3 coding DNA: TGCGCCAGCAGCACGGGACAGGGGCCCAATGAGCAGTTCTTC.

The CDR3 sequence: CASTRGYSYEQYF. The CDR3 DNA is TGTGCCAGCACCCGGGGATACTCCTACGAGCAGTACTTC. The chain couples TRBV2 to TRBJ2-7; perhaps TRBD2 as D (5 bases). V was pared by 7 bases and J by 0 bases, with 10 bases between. The CDR3 consists of 13 residues. Looked up from germline, CDR1 is SNHLY and CDR2 is FYNNEI.

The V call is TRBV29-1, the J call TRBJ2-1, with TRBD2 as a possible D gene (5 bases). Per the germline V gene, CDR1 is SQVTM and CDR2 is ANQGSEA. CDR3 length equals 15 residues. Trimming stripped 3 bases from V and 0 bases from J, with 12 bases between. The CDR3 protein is CSVEYHGDSYNEQFF. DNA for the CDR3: TGCAGCGTTGAGTATCACGGGGACTCCTACAATGAGCAGTTCTTC.

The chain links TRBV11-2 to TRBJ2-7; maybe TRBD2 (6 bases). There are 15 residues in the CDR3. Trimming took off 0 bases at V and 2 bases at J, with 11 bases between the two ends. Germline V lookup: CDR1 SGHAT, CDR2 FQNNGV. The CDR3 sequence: CASSLDDGRAYEQYF. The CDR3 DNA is TGTGCCAGCAGCTTAGACGACGGGAGAGCCTACGAGCAGTACTTC.

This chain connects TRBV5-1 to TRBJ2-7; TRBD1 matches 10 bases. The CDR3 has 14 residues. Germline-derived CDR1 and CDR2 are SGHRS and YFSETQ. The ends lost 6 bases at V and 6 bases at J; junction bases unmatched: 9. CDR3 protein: CASTLDRGSGEQYF. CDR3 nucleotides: TGCGCCAGCACCCTGGACAGGGGGTCGGGCGAGCAGTACTTC.

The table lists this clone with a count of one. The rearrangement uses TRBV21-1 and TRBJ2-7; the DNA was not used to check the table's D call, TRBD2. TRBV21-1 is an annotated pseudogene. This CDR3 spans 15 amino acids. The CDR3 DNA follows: TGTGCCAGCAGACCCGGCGGGGGCTTGGGCTACGAGCAGTACTTC. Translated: CASRPGGGLGYEQYF.

Written as DNA, the CDR3 is TGTGCCAGCAGGTCCGGGACAGGGGCTTCCTCTGGAAACACCATATATTTT. Its protein is CASRSGTGASSGNTIYF. The chain has TRBV27 and TRBJ1-3, with TRBD1 identical over 10 bases. Trimming cost V 6 bases and J 0 bases; bases outside gene matches: 8. This CDR3 comprises 17 residues. Looked up from germline, CDR1 is MNHEY and CDR2 is SMNVEV (reference sequence).

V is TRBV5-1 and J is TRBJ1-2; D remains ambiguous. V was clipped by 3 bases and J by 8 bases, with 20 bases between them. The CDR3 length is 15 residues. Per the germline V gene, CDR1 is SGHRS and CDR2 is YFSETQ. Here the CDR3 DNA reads TGCGCCAGCAGCTCAGCAGGCAGGACTGGACCCGGCTACACCTTC. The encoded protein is CASSSAGRTGPGYTF.

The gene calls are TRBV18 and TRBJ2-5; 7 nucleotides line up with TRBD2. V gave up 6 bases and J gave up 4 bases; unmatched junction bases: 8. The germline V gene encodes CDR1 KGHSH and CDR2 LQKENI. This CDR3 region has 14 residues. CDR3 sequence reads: CASSPGGGRETQYF. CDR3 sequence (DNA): TGTGCCAGCTCCCCTGGGGGGGGAAGAGAGACCCAGTACTTC. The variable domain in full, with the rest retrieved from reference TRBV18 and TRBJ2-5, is NAGVMQNPRHLVRRRGQEARLRCSPMKGHSHVYWYRQLPEEGLKFMVYLQKENIIDESGMPKERFSAEFPKEGPSILRIQQVVRGDSAAYFCASSPGGGRETQYFGPGTRLLVL.

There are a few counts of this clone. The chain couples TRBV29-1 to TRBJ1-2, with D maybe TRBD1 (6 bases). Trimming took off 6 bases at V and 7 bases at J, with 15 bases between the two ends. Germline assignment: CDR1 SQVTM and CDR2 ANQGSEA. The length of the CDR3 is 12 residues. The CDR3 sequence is CSVEQGSGGYTF. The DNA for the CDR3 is TGCAGCGTGGAACAGGGATCGGGTGGCTACACCTTC.

The CDR3 here is CASSFGRGRTGELFF. CDR3 coding DNA: TGTGCCAGTAGTTTCGGCAGGGGGCGCACCGGGGAGCTGTTTTTT. The J gene is TRBJ2-2, the V gene TRBV19, with 8 bases identical to TRBD1. The V gene end was trimmed by 5 bases and the J gene end by 4 bases; junction bases not matched to a gene: 6. The V gene's germline CDR1 is LNHDA and CDR2 SQIVND (reference sequence). The CDR3 has 15 amino acids.

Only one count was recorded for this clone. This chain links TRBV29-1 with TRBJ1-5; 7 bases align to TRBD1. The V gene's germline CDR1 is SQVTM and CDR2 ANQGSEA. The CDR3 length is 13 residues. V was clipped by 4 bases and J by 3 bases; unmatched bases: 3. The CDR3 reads CSVGQGPNQPQHF. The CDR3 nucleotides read TGCAGCGTTGGACAGGGCCCCAATCAGCCCCAGCATTTT.